The rows below give T cell receptor beta chains drawn from one sample of a study of cytomegalovirus exposure and HLA in healthy donors. TCRdb's table, derived via immunoSEQ multiplex PCR, lists solely in-frame clones and lacks some. The table has about 100,000 clones, around three quarters seen once; the top ten hold around 7.4%. The sequenced material came from PBMCs. These receptors were collected from a man aged 25 to 40 in good health and CMV-seronegative. The conserved cysteine and the conserved F or W are not part of the CDR3 here. Each record gives: V gene, clone size, CDR3 protein. Clone size is stated in some rows and not others, as once, few, many or a class when expanded.

V gene: TRBV25-1
clone size: few
CDR3 protein: ASSARPGTGSSYEQY

V gene: TRBV9
clone size: .
CDR3 protein: ASSVEGGLGDEQY

V gene: TRBV27
clone size: .
CDR3 protein: ASSSGTGYNEQF

V gene: TRBV6-1
clone size: .
CDR3 protein: ASSPGGGSAEQF

V gene: TRBV27
clone size: once
CDR3 protein: ASLRTGARTEAF

V gene: TRBV9
clone size: .
CDR3 protein: ASSVGGLAEKLF

V gene: TRBV11-2
clone size: .
CDR3 protein: ASSLASGDTYEQY

V gene: TRBV5-4
clone size: .
CDR3 protein: ASSWDPMGGYNEQF

V gene: TRBV4-1
clone size: .
CDR3 protein: ASSQDLGITQY

V gene: TRBV28
clone size: once
CDR3 protein: ASTGGSRLGEQY

V gene: TRBV29-1
clone size: few
CDR3 protein: SVEGLAGGNEQY

V gene: TRBV5-1
clone size: .
CDR3 protein: ASRAGLAGRSDTQY

V gene: TRBV11-2
clone size: .
CDR3 protein: ASSSIMWARQGGNTIY

V gene: TRBV20-1
clone size: .
CDR3 protein: SASRQGEQY

V gene: TRBV9
clone size: .
CDR3 protein: ASSVSDRGSYEQY

V gene: TRBV6-1
clone size: .
CDR3 protein: ASRAQLAAHNEQF

V gene: TRBV9
clone size: few
CDR3 protein: ASSRGTDYNEQF

V gene: TRBV28
clone size: .
CDR3 protein: ASRLQTASYNEQF

V gene: TRBV10-2
clone size: .
CDR3 protein: ASSYTEETQY

V gene: TRBV6-1
clone size: .
CDR3 protein: ASSLTSGRYNEQF

V gene: TRBV6-5
clone size: .
CDR3 protein: ASSPSRATHNEQF

V gene: TRBV20-1
clone size: .
CDR3 protein: SASPDTEAF

V gene: TRBV11-2
clone size: .
CDR3 protein: ASSLTGQGFAGTQY

V gene: TRBV6-1
clone size: once
CDR3 protein: ASRDRGAKNIQY

V gene: TRBV5-6
clone size: .
CDR3 protein: ASSLRTGSYEQY

V gene: TRBV6-1
clone size: .
CDR3 protein: ASSEAQGSYEQY

V gene: TRBV5-1
clone size: .
CDR3 protein: ASSFGPGQGAEQY

V gene: TRBV11-2
clone size: .
CDR3 protein: ASSLPVRQGPFPTYGYT

V gene: TRBV6-5
clone size: .
CDR3 protein: ASSYSGLAAYEQY

V gene: TRBV6-6
clone size: .
CDR3 protein: ASSYGLENYKQY

V gene: TRBV5-5
clone size: .
CDR3 protein: ASSLGGQAGPWNEQF

V gene: TRBV2
clone size: .
CDR3 protein: ASREAGGTDTQY

V gene: TRBV9
clone size: .
CDR3 protein: ASSVEVGAGWGYT

V gene: TRBV21-1
clone size: .
CDR3 protein: ASSKDSRNSPLH

V gene: TRBV29-1
clone size: .
CDR3 protein: SVQLAGGAYEQY

V gene: TRBV6-1
clone size: .
CDR3 protein: ASSVESNYGYT

V gene: TRBV6-1
clone size: few
CDR3 protein: ASSEVGLNTIY

V gene: TRBV7-3
clone size: .
CDR3 protein: ASSLSSRGRAEPSTDTQY

V gene: TRBV7-3
clone size: .
CDR3 protein: ASSLRPNEQF

V gene: TRBV28
clone size: few
CDR3 protein: ASSSGGHNQPQH

V gene: TRBV28
clone size: .
CDR3 protein: ASAGRRREQY

V gene: TRBV2
clone size: .
CDR3 protein: ASSQGRVSYT

V gene: TRBV6-4
clone size: .
CDR3 protein: ASSVEGLAGYNEQF

V gene: TRBV5-1
clone size: few
CDR3 protein: ASSSPGRNNEQF

V gene: TRBV18
clone size: .
CDR3 protein: ASSPNGVEALAF

V gene: TRBV5-1
clone size: .
CDR3 protein: ASSKGDNSYEQY

V gene: TRBV7-9
clone size: .
CDR3 protein: ASSRDRGDYGYT

V gene: TRBV10-3
clone size: few
CDR3 protein: ATTGTNTEAF

V gene: TRBV27
clone size: .
CDR3 protein: ASSGGISSYEQY